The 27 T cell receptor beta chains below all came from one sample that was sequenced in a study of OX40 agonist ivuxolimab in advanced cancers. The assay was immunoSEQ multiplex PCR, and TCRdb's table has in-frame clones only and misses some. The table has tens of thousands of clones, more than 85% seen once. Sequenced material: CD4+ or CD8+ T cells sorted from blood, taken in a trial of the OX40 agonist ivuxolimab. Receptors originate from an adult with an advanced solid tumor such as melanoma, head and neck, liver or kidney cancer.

CDR3: CASGHSYNEQFF. The DNA for the CDR3 is TGTGCTAGTGGCCACTCCTACAATGAGCAGTTCTTC. V gene TRBV12-5 combines with J gene TRBJ2-1, with D unclear. Germline CDR1 and CDR2: LGHNT and FRNRAP. This CDR3 spans 12 amino acids. The V end lost 6 bases, the J end lost 0 bases, and 3 bases lay between the germline ends.

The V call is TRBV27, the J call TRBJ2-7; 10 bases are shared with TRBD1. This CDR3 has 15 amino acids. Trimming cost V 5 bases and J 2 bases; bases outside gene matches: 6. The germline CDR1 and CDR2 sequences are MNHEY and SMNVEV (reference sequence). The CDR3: CASSKGTGVTYEQYF. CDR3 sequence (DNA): TGTGCCAGCAGTAAAGGGACAGGGGTTACCTACGAGCAGTACTTC.

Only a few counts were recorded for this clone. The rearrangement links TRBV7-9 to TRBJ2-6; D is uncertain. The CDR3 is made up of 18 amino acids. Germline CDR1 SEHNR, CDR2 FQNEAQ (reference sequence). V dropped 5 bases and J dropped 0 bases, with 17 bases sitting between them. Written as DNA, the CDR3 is TGTGCCAGCAGCGACGATCAACAGATGGGCTCTGGGGCCAACGTCCTGACTTTC. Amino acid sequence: CASSDDQQMGSGANVLTF.

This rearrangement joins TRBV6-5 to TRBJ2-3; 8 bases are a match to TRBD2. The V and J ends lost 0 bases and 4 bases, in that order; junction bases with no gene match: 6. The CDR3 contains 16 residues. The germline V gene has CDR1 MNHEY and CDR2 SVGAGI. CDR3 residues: CASSYSGTRTSDTQYF. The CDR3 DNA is TGTGCCAGCAGTTACTCAGGGACTAGAACATCAGATACGCAGTATTTT.

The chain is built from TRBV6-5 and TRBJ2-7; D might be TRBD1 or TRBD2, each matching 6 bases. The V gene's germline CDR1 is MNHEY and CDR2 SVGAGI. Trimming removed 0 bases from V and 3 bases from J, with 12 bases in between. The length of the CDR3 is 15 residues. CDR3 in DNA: TGTGCCAGCAGTTACTCGGCGGGACACTACTACGAGCAGTACTTC. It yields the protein CASSYSAGHYYEQYF.

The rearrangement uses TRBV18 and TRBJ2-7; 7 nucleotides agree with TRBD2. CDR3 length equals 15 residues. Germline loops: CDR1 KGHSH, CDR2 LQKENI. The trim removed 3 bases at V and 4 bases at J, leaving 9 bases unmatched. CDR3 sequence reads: CASSPRERDHYEQYF. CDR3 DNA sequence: TGTGCCAGCTCACCCCGCGAGCGGGACCATTACGAGCAGTACTTC.

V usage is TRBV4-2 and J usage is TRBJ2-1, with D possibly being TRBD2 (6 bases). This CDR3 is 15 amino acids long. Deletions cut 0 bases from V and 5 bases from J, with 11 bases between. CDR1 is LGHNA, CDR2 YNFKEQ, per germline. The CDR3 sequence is CASSQDAGINNEQFF. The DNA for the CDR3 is TGTGCCAGCAGCCAAGATGCGGGAATCAACAATGAGCAGTTCTTC.

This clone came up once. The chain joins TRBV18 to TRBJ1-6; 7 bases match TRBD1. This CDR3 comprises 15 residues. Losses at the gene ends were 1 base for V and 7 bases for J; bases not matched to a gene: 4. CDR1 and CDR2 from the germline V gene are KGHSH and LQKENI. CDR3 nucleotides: TGTGCCAGCTCACCACGGGACAGAATAAATTCACCCCTCCACTTT. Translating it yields CASSPRDRINSPLHF.

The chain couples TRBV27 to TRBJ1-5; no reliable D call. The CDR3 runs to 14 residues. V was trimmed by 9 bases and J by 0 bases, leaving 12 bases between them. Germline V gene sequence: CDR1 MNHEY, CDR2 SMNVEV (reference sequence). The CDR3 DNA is TGTGCCAGTACACCGAACTATAGCAATCAGCCCCAGCATTTT. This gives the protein CASTPNYSNQPQHF.

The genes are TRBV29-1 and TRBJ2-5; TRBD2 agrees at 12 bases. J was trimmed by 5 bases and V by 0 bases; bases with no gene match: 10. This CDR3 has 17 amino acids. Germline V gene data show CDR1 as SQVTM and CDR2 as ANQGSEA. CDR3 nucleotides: TGCAGCGTTGAAGATGGGAGGACTAGCGGGATTCTGGAGACCCAGTACTTC. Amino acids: CSVEDGRTSGILETQYF.

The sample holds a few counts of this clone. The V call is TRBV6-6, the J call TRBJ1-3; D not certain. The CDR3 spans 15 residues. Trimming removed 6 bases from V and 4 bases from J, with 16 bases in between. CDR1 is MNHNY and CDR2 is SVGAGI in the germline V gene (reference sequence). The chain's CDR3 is CASSLKAALGNTIYF. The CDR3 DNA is TGTGCCAGCAGCCTCAAGGCGGCGTTAGGAAACACCATATATTTT.

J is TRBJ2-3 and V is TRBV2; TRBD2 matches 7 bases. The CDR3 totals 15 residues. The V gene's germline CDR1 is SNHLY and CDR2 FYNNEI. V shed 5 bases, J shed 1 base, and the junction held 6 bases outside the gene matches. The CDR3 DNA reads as TGTGCCAGCAGTCCTACTGCGGGGGGCACAGATACGCAGTATTTT. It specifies CASSPTAGGTDTQYF.

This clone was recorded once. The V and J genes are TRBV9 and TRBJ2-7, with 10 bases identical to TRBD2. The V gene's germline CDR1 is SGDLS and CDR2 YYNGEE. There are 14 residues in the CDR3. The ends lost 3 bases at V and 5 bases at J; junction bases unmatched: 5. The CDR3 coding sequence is TGTGCCAGCAGCGGCGGACTAGCGGTAAACGAGCAGTACTTC. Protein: CASSGGLAVNEQYF.

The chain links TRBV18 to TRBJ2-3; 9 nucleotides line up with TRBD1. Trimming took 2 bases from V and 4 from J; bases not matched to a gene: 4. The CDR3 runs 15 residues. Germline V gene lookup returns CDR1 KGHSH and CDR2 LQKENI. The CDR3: CASSPSDRGADTQYF. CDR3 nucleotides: TGTGCCAGCTCACCATCGGACAGGGGAGCAGATACGCAGTATTTT.

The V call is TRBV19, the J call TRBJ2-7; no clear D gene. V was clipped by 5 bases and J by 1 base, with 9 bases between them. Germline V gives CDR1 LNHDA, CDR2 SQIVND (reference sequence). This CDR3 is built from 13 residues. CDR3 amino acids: CASSLDISYEQYF. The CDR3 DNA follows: TGTGCCAGTAGTCTCGACATTTCCTACGAGCAGTACTTC.

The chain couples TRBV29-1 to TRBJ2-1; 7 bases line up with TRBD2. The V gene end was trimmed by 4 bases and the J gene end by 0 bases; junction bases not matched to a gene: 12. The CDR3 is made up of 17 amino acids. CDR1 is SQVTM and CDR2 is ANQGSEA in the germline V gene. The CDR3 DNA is TGCAGCGTTGGGGGGGGTGTCTCGACCCACTCCTACAATGAGCAGTTCTTC. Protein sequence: CSVGGGVSTHSYNEQFF.

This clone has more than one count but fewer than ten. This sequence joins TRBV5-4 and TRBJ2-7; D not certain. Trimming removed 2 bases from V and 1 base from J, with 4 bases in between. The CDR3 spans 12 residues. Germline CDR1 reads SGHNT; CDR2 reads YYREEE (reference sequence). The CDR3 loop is CASSFESYEQYF. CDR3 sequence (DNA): TGTGCCAGCAGCTTCGAGTCCTACGAGCAGTACTTC.

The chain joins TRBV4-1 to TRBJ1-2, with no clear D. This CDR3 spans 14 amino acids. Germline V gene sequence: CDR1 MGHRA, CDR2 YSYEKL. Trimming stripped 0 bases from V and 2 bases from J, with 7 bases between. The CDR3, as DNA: TGCGCCAGCAGCCAAGATTCAGGAAACTATGGCTACACCTTC. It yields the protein CASSQDSGNYGYTF.

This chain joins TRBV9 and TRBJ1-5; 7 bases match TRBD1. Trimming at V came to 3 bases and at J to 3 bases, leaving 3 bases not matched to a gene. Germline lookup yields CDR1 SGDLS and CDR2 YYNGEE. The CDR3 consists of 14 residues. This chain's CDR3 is CASSGGTVNQPQHF. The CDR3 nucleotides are TGTGCCAGCAGCGGCGGGACAGTCAATCAGCCCCAGCATTTT.

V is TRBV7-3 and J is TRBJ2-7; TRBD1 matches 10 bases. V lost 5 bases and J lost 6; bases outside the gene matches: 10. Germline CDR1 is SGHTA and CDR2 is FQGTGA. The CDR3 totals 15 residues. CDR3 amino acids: CASSLGQGEEREQYF. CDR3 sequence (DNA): TGTGCCAGCAGCCTTGGACAGGGGGAGGAACGCGAGCAGTACTTC. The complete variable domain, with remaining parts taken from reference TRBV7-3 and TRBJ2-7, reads GAGVSQTPSNKVTEKGKYVELRCDPISGHTALYWYRQSLGQGPEFLIYFQGTGAADDSGLPNDRFFAVRPEGSVSTLKIQRTERGDSAVYLCASSLGQGEEREQYFGPGTRLTVT.

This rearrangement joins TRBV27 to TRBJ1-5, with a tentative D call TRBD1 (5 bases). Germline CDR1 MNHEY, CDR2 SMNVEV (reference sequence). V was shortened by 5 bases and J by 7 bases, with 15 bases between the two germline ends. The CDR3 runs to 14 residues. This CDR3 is CASSPQGSGQPQHF. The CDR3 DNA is TGTGCCAGCAGTCCCCAGGGTAGTGGACAGCCCCAGCATTTT.

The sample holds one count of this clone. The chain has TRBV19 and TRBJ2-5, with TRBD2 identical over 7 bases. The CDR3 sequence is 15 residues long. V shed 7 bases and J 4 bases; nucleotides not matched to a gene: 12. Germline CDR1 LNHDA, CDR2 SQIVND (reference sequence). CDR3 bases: TGTGCCAGTACCATAGGGTCAACGGGAGGAGAGACCCAGTACTTC. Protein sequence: CASTIGSTGGETQYF.

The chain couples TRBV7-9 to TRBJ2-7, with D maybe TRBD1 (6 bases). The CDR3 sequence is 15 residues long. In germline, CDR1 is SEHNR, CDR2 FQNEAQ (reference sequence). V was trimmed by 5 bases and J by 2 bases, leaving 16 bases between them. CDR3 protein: CASSASTGLAYEQYF. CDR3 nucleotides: TGTGCCAGCAGCGCCTCAACAGGGCTTGCCTACGAGCAGTACTTC.

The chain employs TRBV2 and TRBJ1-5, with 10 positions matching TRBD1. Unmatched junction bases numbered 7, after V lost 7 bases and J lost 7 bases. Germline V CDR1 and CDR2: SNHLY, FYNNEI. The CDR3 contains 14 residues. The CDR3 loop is CASTRTGGGQPQHF. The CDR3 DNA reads TGTGCCAGCACCCGGACAGGGGGAGGCCAGCCCCAGCATTTT.

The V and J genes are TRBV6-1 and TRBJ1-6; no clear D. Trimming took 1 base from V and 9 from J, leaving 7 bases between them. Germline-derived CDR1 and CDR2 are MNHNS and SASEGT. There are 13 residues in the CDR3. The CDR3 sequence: CASSEEAGSPLHF. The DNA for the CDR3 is TGTGCCAGCAGTGAAGAGGCAGGTTCACCCCTCCACTTT.

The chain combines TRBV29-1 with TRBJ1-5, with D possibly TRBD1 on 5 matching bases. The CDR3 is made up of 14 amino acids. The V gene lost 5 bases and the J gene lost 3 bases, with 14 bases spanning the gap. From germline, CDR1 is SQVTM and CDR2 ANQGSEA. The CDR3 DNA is TGCAGCGTTCAAGGGGAGGGGATCAATCAGCCCCAGCATTTT. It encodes CSVQGEGINQPQHF.

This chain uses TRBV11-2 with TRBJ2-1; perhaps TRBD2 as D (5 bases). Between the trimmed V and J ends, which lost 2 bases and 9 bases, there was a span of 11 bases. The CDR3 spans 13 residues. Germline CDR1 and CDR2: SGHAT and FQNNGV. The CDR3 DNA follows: TGTGCCAGCAGCTTAAAAACCGAGGGTGAGCAGTTCTTC. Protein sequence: CASSLKTEGEQFF.